These 16 T cell receptor beta chains were all obtained from the same sample, sequenced in a study of cytomegalovirus exposure and HLA in healthy donors. In the PCR, 60 Vbeta and 13 Jbeta primers were used. Using immunoSEQ multiplex PCR, the repertoire was profiled, and TCRdb retains in-frame clones only, with some absent. The table includes some 160,000 clones, roughly 78% detected once. The sequencing sample was made of PBMCs. The source of these receptors is a woman aged 40-49 years in good health and CMV-seronegative.

The sample holds one count of this clone. The rearrangement joins TRBV7-2 to TRBJ1-5; 8 bases fit TRBD1. Per the germline V gene, CDR1 is SGHTA and CDR2 is FQGNSA. V was clipped by 1 base and J by 5 bases; unmatched bases: 1. The CDR3 is 14 amino acids. CDR3 in DNA: TGTGCCAGCAGCTTAGGGACAGGGTATCAGCCCCAGCATTTT. Translating it yields CASSLGTGYQPQHF.

This chain joins TRBV30 and TRBJ1-3; D possibly corresponds to TRBD1 (5 bases). The V gene lost 0 bases and the J gene lost 4 bases, with 13 bases spanning the gap. The CDR3 contains 15 residues. CDR1 and CDR2 from the germline V gene are GTSNPN and SVGIG (reference sequence). The CDR3 spells CAWSVLPGIGNTIYF. Here the CDR3 DNA reads TGTGCCTGGAGTGTACTTCCAGGGATCGGAAACACCATATATTTT.

This chain connects TRBV28 to TRBJ2-7; D not certain. Trimming stripped 8 bases from V and 2 bases from J, with 16 bases between. Germline V lookup: CDR1 MDHEN, CDR2 SYDVKM. This CDR3 is 14 amino acids long. DNA of the CDR3: TGTGCCAGCGTCGCAAGACTTTTGCCCTACGAGCAGTACTTC. Protein sequence: CASVARLLPYEQYF.

The V gene is TRBV5-1, the J gene TRBJ1-2; 7 nucleotides match TRBD1. CDR1 is SGHRS and CDR2 is YFSETQ in the germline V gene. V gave up 0 bases and J gave up 1 base; unmatched junction bases: 12. The CDR3 has 18 residues. CDR3 DNA: TGCGCCAGCAGCTTGGATTATTCGGCGACAGGGATTAACTATGGCTACACCTTC. It is translated as CASSLDYSATGINYGYTF.

The chain combines TRBV28 with TRBJ1-5, with 10 positions matching TRBD1. The V segment lost 3 bases and the J segment 5 bases; nucleotides outside the gene matches: 1. CDR3 length equals 14 residues. The germline CDR1 and CDR2 sequences are MDHEN and SYDVKM. CDR3 sequence: CASSLGQGYQPQHF. The DNA for the CDR3 is TGTGCCAGCAGTTTGGGACAGGGGTATCAGCCCCAGCATTTT.

The rearrangement joins TRBV6-1 to TRBJ1-2; 9 bases fit TRBD1. This CDR3 is 17 amino acids long. The V and J ends lost 0 bases and 8 bases, in that order; junction bases with no gene match: 13. Germline V lookup: CDR1 MNHNS, CDR2 SASEGT. The CDR3 protein is CASSEALQQGAGKGYTF. The CDR3 DNA is TGTGCCAGCAGTGAAGCCCTTCAACAGGGGGCGGGTAAAGGCTACACCTTC.

The table lists this clone with a few counts. The rearrangement joins TRBV6-1 to TRBJ1-5; 9 bases agree with TRBD1. The CDR3 spans 15 residues. Germline trimming cut 5 bases from V and 7 bases from J; bases unmatched to any gene: 9. Per the germline V gene, CDR1 is MNHNS and CDR2 is SASEGT. CDR3: CASSPPGQGWQPQHF. CDR3 nucleotides: TGTGCCAGCAGTCCTCCGGGACAGGGTTGGCAGCCCCAGCATTTT.

The rearrangement joins TRBV30 to TRBJ2-5, with TRBD1 identical over 9 bases. The CDR3 sequence is 16 residues long. Germline V lookup: CDR1 GTSNPN, CDR2 SVGIG (reference sequence). J lost 5 bases, V lost 0 bases, and 10 bases had no gene match. The CDR3 coding sequence is TGTGCCTGGAGTGTCCTCCTTAGGACAGGGGACGAGACCCAGTACTTC. Translation: CAWSVLLRTGDETQYF. Complete variable domain (other parts from reference TRBV30 and TRBJ2-5): SQTIHQWPATLVQPVGSPLSLECTVEGTSNPNLYWYRQAAGRGLQLLFYSVGIGQISSEVPQNLSASRPQDRQFILSSKKLLLSDSGFYLCAWSVLLRTGDETQYFGPGTRLLVL.

This clone was counted once. The CDR3 protein is CAITGTGKETQYF. CDR3 nucleotide sequence: TGTGCCATCACCGGGACAGGGAAAGAGACCCAGTACTTC. This chain links TRBV2 with TRBJ2-5; 9 nucleotides match TRBD1. V lost 10 bases to trimming and J lost 3 bases; unmatched junction nucleotides: 6. The CDR3 has 13 residues. CDR1 SNHLY and CDR2 FYNNEI come from the germline V gene.

The chain employs TRBV25-1 and TRBJ1-2; TRBD1 aligns across 9 bases. Germline-derived CDR1 and CDR2 are MGHDK and SYGVNS. The CDR3 has 14 residues. V lost 6 bases and J lost 5; bases outside the gene matches: 7. The CDR3 region is CASRPQGAGYGYTF. The CDR3 coding sequence is TGTGCCAGCAGGCCACAGGGGGCGGGGTATGGCTACACCTTC.

The rearrangement uses TRBV11-2 and TRBJ1-4, with 9 bases fitting TRBD1. The length of the CDR3 is 16 residues. The V gene's germline CDR1 is SGHAT and CDR2 FQNNGV. The junction had 8 bases not matched to a gene; V was cut back by 5 bases and J by 4 bases. CDR3 region: CASSQTTGGNNEKLFF. In DNA, the CDR3 is TGTGCCAGCAGCCAGACGACAGGGGGGAATAATGAAAAACTGTTTTTT. Combining the CDR3 with reference TRBV11-2 and TRBJ1-4 gives the whole variable domain EAGVAQSPRYKIIEKRQSVAFWCNPISGHATLYWYQQILGQGPKLLIQFQNNGVVDDSQLPKDRFSAERLKGVDSTLKIQPAKLEDSAVYLCASSQTTGGNNEKLFFGSGTQLSVL.

This clone has a single count. The rearrangement uses TRBV19 and TRBJ1-4, with 7 bases lining up with TRBD1. The germline gives CDR1 LNHDA, CDR2 SQIVND (reference sequence). CDR3 length: 14 residues. Unmatched junction bases numbered 8, after V lost 8 bases and J lost 5 bases. The CDR3 nucleotides read TGTGCCAGTCGAGGACAGGCCGTAAATGAAAAACTGTTTTTT. Translating gives CASRGQAVNEKLFF.

The chain couples TRBV19 to TRBJ1-4; D unclear. Trimming left V 4 bases short and J 3 bases short, with 9 bases between. CDR3 size: 14 residues. Germline CDR1 is LNHDA and CDR2 is SQIVND (reference sequence). This chain's CDR3 is CASSTPVPNEKLFF. The CDR3 coding sequence is TGTGCCAGTAGTACCCCGGTTCCTAATGAAAAACTGTTTTTT.

This chain connects TRBV5-6 to TRBJ1-4, with 8 bases matching TRBD1. Trimming cost V 4 bases and J 3 bases; bases outside gene matches: 5. The CDR3 runs 15 residues. Looked up from germline, CDR1 is SGHDT and CDR2 is YYEEEE. As DNA, the CDR3 is TGTGCCAGCAGCCTGGACAGGGCATCTAATGAAAAACTGTTTTTT. Its translation is CASSLDRASNEKLFF.

The chain links TRBV4-2 to TRBJ2-2; D not certain. The CDR3 consists of 14 residues. From germline, CDR1 is LGHNA and CDR2 YNFKEQ. V was trimmed by 2 bases and J by 5 bases, leaving 9 bases between them. The CDR3 is CASSQLGRTGELFF. The CDR3 bases are TGTGCCAGCAGCCAACTAGGAAGGACCGGGGAGCTGTTTTTT.

The chain recombines TRBV7-6 with TRBJ2-7; no firm D call. Trimming shortened V by 2 bases and J by 4 bases, and 6 bases separated the two germline ends. The CDR3 is 12 residues long. The germline CDR1 and CDR2 sequences are SGHVS and FNYEAQ. The CDR3 loop reads CASSLNPYEQYF. DNA of the CDR3: TGTGCCAGCAGCTTAAATCCGTACGAGCAGTACTTC.